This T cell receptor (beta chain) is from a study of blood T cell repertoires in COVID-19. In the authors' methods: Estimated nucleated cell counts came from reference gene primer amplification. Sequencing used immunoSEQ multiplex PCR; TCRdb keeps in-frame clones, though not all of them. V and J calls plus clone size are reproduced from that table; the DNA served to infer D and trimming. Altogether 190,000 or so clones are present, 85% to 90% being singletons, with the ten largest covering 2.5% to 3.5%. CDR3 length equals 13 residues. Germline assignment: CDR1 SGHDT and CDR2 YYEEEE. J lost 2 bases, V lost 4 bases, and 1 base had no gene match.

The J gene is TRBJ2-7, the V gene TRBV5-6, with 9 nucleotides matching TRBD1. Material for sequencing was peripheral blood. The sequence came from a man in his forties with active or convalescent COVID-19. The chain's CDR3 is CASSRQGAYEQYF. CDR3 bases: TGTGCCAGCAGCCGACAGGGGGCCTACGAGCAGTACTTC.